Given below is one T cell receptor beta chain in context. This record belongs to a study of blood T cell repertoires in COVID-19. Trimming shortened V by 0 bases and J by 5 bases, and 8 bases separated the two germline ends. Germline CDR1 GTSNPN, CDR2 SVGIG (reference sequence). This CDR3 contains 13 residues. The protocol was immunoSEQ multiplex PCR, while the TCRdb copy is restricted to in-frame clones and leaves out a portion. Of around 370,000 clones listed, approximately 90% are singletons. The sequencing sample was made of PBMCs or T cells enriched from blood (not recorded which). The chain is built from TRBV30 and TRBJ1-5; unclear D gene. The clonotype originates from a woman between 18 and 29 years old who had recovered from COVID-19. Here the CDR3 DNA reads TGTGCCTGGAGTGTGCAGTCTGATCAGCCCCAGCATTTT. Amino acids: CAWSVQSDQPQHF. The full variable domain, with the rest looked up from reference TRBV30 and TRBJ1-5, is SQTIHQWPATLVQPVGSPLSLECTVEGTSNPNLYWYRQAAGRGLQLLFYSVGIGQISSEVPQNLSASRPQDRQFILSSKKLLLSDSGFYLCAWSVQSDQPQHFGDGTRLSIL.